This T cell receptor (beta chain) appears in the sequencing data of a study of blood T cell repertoires in COVID-19. Original processing notes: Amplified reference gene primers provided the basis for estimating nucleated cell counts. This table comes from immunoSEQ multiplex PCR, and its TCRdb copy is limited to in-frame clones, with some not included. D and trimming were read from the DNA, whereas the V and J calls and clone size are those reported in that table. The profile shows about 250,000 clones, 80% to 85% of them singletons. CDR3 length equals 14 residues. Trimming pared 3 bases from V and 5 bases from J, leaving 12 bases between. CDR1 is SGHAT, CDR2 FQDESV, per germline (reference sequence).

This TCR derives from a man in his forties or fifties with active or convalescent COVID-19. V is TRBV11-1 and J is TRBJ2-3; the D gene is possibly TRBD2 (6 bases). Sample: peripheral blood. The CDR3 loop is CASSFRAGQDTQYF. The CDR3 nucleotides are TGTGCCAGCAGCTTCCGAGCGGGCCAAGATACGCAGTATTTT.